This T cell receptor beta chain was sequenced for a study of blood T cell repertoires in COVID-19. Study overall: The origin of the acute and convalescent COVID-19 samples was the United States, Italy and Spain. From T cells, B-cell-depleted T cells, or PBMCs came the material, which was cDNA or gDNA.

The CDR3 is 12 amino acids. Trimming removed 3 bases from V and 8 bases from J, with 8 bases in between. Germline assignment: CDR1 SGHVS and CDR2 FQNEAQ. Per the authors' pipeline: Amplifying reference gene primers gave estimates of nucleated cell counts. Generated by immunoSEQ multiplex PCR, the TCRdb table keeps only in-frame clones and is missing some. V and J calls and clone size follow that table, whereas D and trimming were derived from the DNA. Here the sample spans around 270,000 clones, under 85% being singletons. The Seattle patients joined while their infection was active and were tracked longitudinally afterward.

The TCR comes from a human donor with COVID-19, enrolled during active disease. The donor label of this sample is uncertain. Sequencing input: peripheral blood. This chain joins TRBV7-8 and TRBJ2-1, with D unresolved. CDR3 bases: TGTGCCAGCAGCTTCACGGCGGATGAGCAGTTCTTC. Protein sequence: CASSFTADEQFF.